This T cell receptor beta chain was profiled in a study of cytomegalovirus exposure and HLA in healthy donors. General study points: In an earlier analysis, about 87% or about 30%: the productive usage of most TCR beta V segments.

A remark on this clone: The antigen remains unidentified.

The PCR employed 60 Vbeta primers together with 13 Jbeta primers. Sequencing was performed with immunoSEQ multiplex PCR; in TCRdb, only in-frame clones are kept and a portion is missing. The table lists around 100,000 clones, 55% to 65% of them singletons. The receptor was isolated from a man aged 25-45 years in good health and CMV-seropositive. Material for sequencing was PBMCs.

Written as DNA, the CDR3 is TGTGCCAGCAGCCGAAGAACGGGGGTGTCGGGAGGAAACACCATATATTTT. Translating gives CASSRRTGVSGGNTIYF. The chain joins TRBV7-9 to TRBJ1-3; the D gene is possibly TRBD1 (5 bases). Trimming took off 5 bases at V and 4 bases at J, with 21 bases between the two ends. In germline, CDR1 is SEHNR, CDR2 FQNEAQ (reference sequence). The CDR3 is 17 residues long. The whole variable domain, filled in from reference TRBV7-9 and TRBJ1-3, reads DTGVSQNPRHKITKRGQNVTFRCDPISEHNRLYWYRQTLGQGPEFLTYFQNEAQLEKSRLLSDRFSAERPKGSFSTLEIQRTEQGDSAMYLCASSRRTGVSGGNTIYFGEGSWLTVV.